A single sample is the source of the 14 T cell receptor beta chains below, sequenced in a study of blood T cell repertoires in COVID-19. Some clones are missing from TCRdb's copy, which holds only in-frame ones; the method was immunoSEQ multiplex PCR. The sample includes fewer than 350,000 clones, 75% to 95% of them seen just once. What was sequenced was peripheral blood. The source is a woman in her twenties or thirties with COVID-19, enrolled during active disease.

This chain connects TRBV11-3 to TRBJ2-1, with D perhaps matching TRBD1 (6 bases). Germline V gives CDR1 SGHNT, CDR2 YENEEA. V was cut by 1 base and J by 4 bases, with 11 bases left in between. The CDR3 sequence is 15 residues long. The CDR3 DNA sequence: TGTGCCAGCAGCTTAGGCAGGGGTGGGTACAATGAGCAGTTCTTC. Encoded protein: CASSLGRGGYNEQFF. The full variable domain, in which reference TRBV11-3 and TRBJ2-1 provide the parts outside the CDR3, is EAGVVQSPRYKIIEKKQPVAFWCNPISGHNTLYWYLQNLGQGPELLIRYENEEAVDDSQLPKDRFSAERLKGVDSTLKIQPAELGDSAVYLCASSLGRGGYNEQFFGPGTRLTVL.

The rearrangement uses TRBV7-2 and TRBJ1-5; no clear D. V lost 5 bases to trimming and J lost 7 bases, with 18 bases between them. The CDR3 spans 15 residues. CDR1 is SGHTA, CDR2 FQGNSA, per germline. CDR3 loop: CASSPGPIGGQPQHF. The DNA for the CDR3 is TGTGCCAGCAGCCCCGGACCGATAGGCGGGCAGCCCCAGCATTTT.

V and J are TRBV4-1 and TRBJ2-7; D is possibly TRBD2 (5 bases). Germline values: CDR1 MGHRA, CDR2 YSYEKL. This CDR3 is 16 amino acids long. V was cut by 1 base and J by 0 bases, with 13 bases left in between. The CDR3 DNA is TGCGCCAGCAGCCAAGGGAGGCAGGCCACCTCCTACGAGCAGTACTTC. Encoded protein: CASSQGRQATSYEQYF.

The chain recombines TRBV7-6 with TRBJ2-1, with TRBD2 as a possible D gene (6 bases). CDR3 length: 12 residues. V gave up 1 base and J gave up 8 bases, with 6 bases separating them. Germline V gene data show CDR1 as SGHVS and CDR2 as FNYEAQ. This chain's CDR3 is CASSLGGDEQFF. The CDR3 bases are TGTGCCAGCAGCTTAGGGGGGGATGAGCAGTTCTTC. Looking up the rest from reference TRBV7-6 and TRBJ2-1 gives the full variable domain: GAGVSQSPRYKVTKRGQDVALRCDPISGHVSLYWYRQALGQGPEFLTYFNYEAQQDKSGLPNDRFSAERPEGSISTLTIQRTEQRDSAMYRCASSLGGDEQFFGPGTRLTVL.

This chain connects TRBV12-3 or TRBV12-4 to TRBJ1-5; 7 bases fit TRBD1. The J segment lost 6 bases and the V segment lost 6 bases, leaving 5 bases of the junction unmatched. There are 13 residues in the CDR3. The DNA of the CDR3 is TGTGCCAGCAGCACACAGGGGTTTCAGCCCCAGCATTTT. It is translated as CASSTQGFQPQHF.

The genes are TRBV6-1 and TRBJ2-6; 8 nucleotides agree with TRBD1. The CDR3 spans 16 residues. The junction had 5 bases not matched to a gene; V was cut back by 3 bases and J by 4 bases. From germline, CDR1 is MNHNS and CDR2 SASEGT. CDR3 nucleotides: TGTGCCAGCAGTGATTACAGGGGGGCCGGGGCCAACGTCCTGACTTTC. Translated: CASSDYRGAGANVLTF.

The rearrangement links TRBV27 to TRBJ2-2, with unresolved D. Per germline, CDR1 MNHEY and CDR2 SMNVEV (reference sequence). Trimming took 2 bases from V and 14 from J, leaving 18 bases between them. CDR3 length: 14 residues. CDR3 bases: TGTGCCAGCAGTTTAATCGGTGGAGTTTTAGACCTGTTTTTT. Amino acid sequence: CASSLIGGVLDLFF.

This clone has a single count. The V gene is TRBV6-5, the J gene TRBJ1-5, with TRBD1 as a possible D gene (5 bases). Germline V gene lookup returns CDR1 MNHEY and CDR2 SVGAGI. CDR3 length equals 14 residues. Trimming removed 10 bases from V and 6 bases from J, with 19 bases in between. CDR3 sequence: CATSWGRDGQPQHF. The DNA for the CDR3 is TGTGCCACCTCTTGGGGGAGGGACGGTCAGCCCCAGCATTTT.

The chain has TRBV5-1 and TRBJ2-6; 8 positions match TRBD1. CDR1 SGHRS and CDR2 YFSETQ come from the germline V gene. Trimming took 4 bases from V and 2 from J; bases not matched to a gene: 8. There are 17 residues in the CDR3. The CDR3 sequence is CASSQDETGAGANVLTF. For the CDR3, the DNA is TGCGCCAGCAGCCAGGATGAGACAGGGGCTGGGGCCAACGTCCTGACTTTC. Full variable domain (missing parts from reference TRBV5-1 and TRBJ2-6): KAGVTQTPRYLIKTRGQQVTLSCSPISGHRSVSWYQQTPGQGLQFLFEYFSETQRNKGNFPGRFSGRQFSNSRSEMNVSTLELGDSALYLCASSQDETGAGANVLTFGAGSRLTVL.

This clone was counted many times. V gene TRBV19 combines with J gene TRBJ2-5, with a weak D call TRBD1 (6 bases). This CDR3 is built from 14 residues. The germline gives CDR1 LNHDA, CDR2 SQIVND (reference sequence). Trimming left V 6 bases short and J 1 base short, with 12 bases between. The CDR3 coding sequence is TGTGCCAGTAGAAGGGGACATTTCCAAGAGACCCAGTACTTC. Amino acid sequence: CASRRGHFQETQYF.

The chain carries TRBV7-2 and TRBJ2-3, with 7 bases fitting TRBD1. V trimming: 4 bases; J trimming: 4 bases; junction bases outside the gene matches: 5. The germline V gene encodes CDR1 SGHTA and CDR2 FQGNSA. The CDR3 totals 14 residues. The CDR3 here is CASSSQQGSDTQYF. DNA of the CDR3: TGTGCCAGCAGCTCCCAACAGGGGTCAGATACGCAGTATTTT.

The genes are TRBV25-1 and TRBJ2-3; perhaps TRBD2 as D (5 bases). V lost 5 bases and J lost 4, with 13 bases in between. Per germline, CDR1 MGHDK and CDR2 SYGVNS. The CDR3 runs to 14 residues. In DNA, the CDR3 is TGTGCCAGCAGTATATCAGCGGAGGCAGATACGCAGTATTTT. Translation: CASSISAEADTQYF.

This chain joins TRBV28 and TRBJ1-2; D uncertain. Looked up from germline, CDR1 is MDHEN and CDR2 is SYDVKM. V was pared by 8 bases and J by 4 bases, with 11 bases between. This CDR3 spans 12 amino acids. CDR3: CASGQAFYGYTF. The CDR3 DNA reads TGTGCCAGCGGGCAGGCCTTCTATGGCTACACCTTC.

The CDR3 spells CASSQDRLAGGATGELFF. DNA of the CDR3: TGTGCCAGCAGCCAAGATAGGCTAGCGGGAGGAGCCACCGGGGAGCTGTTTTTT. This chain uses TRBV4-2 with TRBJ2-2; 11 bases align to TRBD2. The CDR3 runs 18 residues. Trimming at V came to 0 bases and at J to 4 bases, leaving 7 bases not matched to a gene. Per the germline V gene, CDR1 is LGHNA and CDR2 is YNFKEQ.